This TCR beta chain derives from a study of cytomegalovirus exposure and HLA in healthy donors. Notes on the study in general: The classifier reportedly diagnosed cytomegalovirus status with high sensitivity and specificity. The listing of roughly 160 TCR beta chains classed them as cytomegalovirus-associated.

This clone was recorded only once. Antigen: not known. The donors gave bone marrow, and they were healthy. The germline V gene has CDR1 MNHEY and CDR2 SVGAGI. The CDR3 spans 13 residues. The V and J ends lost 6 bases and 9 bases, in that order; junction bases with no gene match: 6. Both 60 Vbeta primers and 13 Jbeta primers went into the PCR. Measured with immunoSEQ multiplex PCR; TCRdb has only the in-frame clones, and not every one. The table has approximately 98,000 clones, more than 60% seen once. This chain uses TRBV6-5 with TRBJ2-1, with 9 bases fitting TRBD1. Sequencing input: PBMCs. This receptor was identified in a man in his late teens or twenties in good health and CMV-seropositive. CDR3 protein: CASRMDRGSEQFF. As DNA, the CDR3 is TGTGCCAGCAGGATGGACAGGGGATCTGAGCAGTTCTTC.